This T cell receptor beta chain was sequenced for a study of beta chain features in type 1 diabetes. Expressed TCRB transcripts were sequenced because the isolated RNA had all been reverse transcribed beforehand. Only in-frame clones appear in the TCRdb table, and some are missing; sequencing was by immunoSEQ multiplex PCR. The sample lists 450,000 or so clones; 11% were seen once. The CDR3 has 14 amino acids. CDR1 SGHRS and CDR2 YFSETQ come from the germline V gene. V was pared by 3 bases and J by 8 bases, with 17 bases between. Sorting that relied on CD45RO/CCR7/CD25/CD127/CD95/CD27 yielded CD4+ naive, central memory, regulatory and stem cell-like memory cells. All of the sorted populations showed purity greater than 98%.

The chain has TRBV5-1 and TRBJ1-2, with D possibly being TRBD1 (6 bases). This clonotype was obtained from a woman in her late teens or twenties in good health. The sample taken for sequencing was naive CD4+ T cells from blood. CDR3 bases: TGCGCCAGCAGCTCTACGACAGGATCTAAAGGCTACACCTTC. It yields the protein CASSSTTGSKGYTF.